Included here is one T cell receptor (beta chain) sequence, with context. This entry belongs to a study of blood T cell repertoires in COVID-19. Looking at the study overall: Nucleic acid was either cDNA or gDNA, and it came from T cells, B-cell-depleted T cells, or PBMCs.

Germline V gene lookup returns CDR1 SGHRS and CDR2 YFSETQ. V was clipped by 3 bases and J by 2 bases; unmatched bases: 2. The CDR3 runs 14 residues. Original analysis: Scientists estimated how many nucleated cells there were by amplifying reference gene primers. Libraries were prepared by immunoSEQ multiplex PCR; TCRdb keeps only in-frame clonotypes and omits some of them. The V and J calls and the clone size are those of that table, but D and trimming were determined from the DNA. The sample lists 39,000 or so clones, about nine tenths occurring once. The V gene is TRBV5-1, the J gene TRBJ2-1, with TRBD1 identical over 7 bases. Sample: peripheral blood. The origin of this receptor is a man aged 45 to 65 with active COVID-19. CDR3 amino acids: CASSWTGPYNEQFF. In DNA, the CDR3 is TGCGCCAGCAGCTGGACAGGTCCCTACAATGAGCAGTTCTTC. Full variable domain (rest looked up from reference TRBV5-1 and TRBJ2-1): KAGVTQTPRYLIKTRGQQVTLSCSPISGHRSVSWYQQTPGQGLQFLFEYFSETQRNKGNFPGRFSGRQFSNSRSEMNVSTLELGDSALYLCASSWTGPYNEQFFGPGTRLTVL.